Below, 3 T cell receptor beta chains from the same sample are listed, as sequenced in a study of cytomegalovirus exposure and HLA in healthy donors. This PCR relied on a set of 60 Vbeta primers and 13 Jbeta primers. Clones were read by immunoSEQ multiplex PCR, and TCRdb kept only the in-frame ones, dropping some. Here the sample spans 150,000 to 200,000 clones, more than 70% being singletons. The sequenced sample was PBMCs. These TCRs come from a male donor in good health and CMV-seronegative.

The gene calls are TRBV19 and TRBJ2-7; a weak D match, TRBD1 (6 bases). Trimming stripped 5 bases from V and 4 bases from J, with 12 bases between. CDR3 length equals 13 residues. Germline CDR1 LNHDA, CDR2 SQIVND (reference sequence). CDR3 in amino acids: CASSQGRQYEQYF. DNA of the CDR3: TGTGCCAGTAGTCAGGGGAGACAATACGAGCAGTACTTC. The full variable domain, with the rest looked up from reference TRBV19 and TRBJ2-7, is DGGITQSPKYLFRKEGQNVTLSCEQNLNHDAMYWYRQDPGQGLRLIYYSQIVNDFQKGDIAEGYSVSREKKESFPLTVTSAQKNPTAFYLCASSQGRQYEQYFGPGTRLTVT.

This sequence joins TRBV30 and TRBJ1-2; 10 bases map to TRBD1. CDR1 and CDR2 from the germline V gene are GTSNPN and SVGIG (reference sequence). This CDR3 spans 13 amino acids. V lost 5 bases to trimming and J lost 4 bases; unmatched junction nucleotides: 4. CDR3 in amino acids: CAWDRGRSYGYTF. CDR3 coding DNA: TGTGCCTGGGACAGGGGGCGAAGCTATGGCTACACCTTC.

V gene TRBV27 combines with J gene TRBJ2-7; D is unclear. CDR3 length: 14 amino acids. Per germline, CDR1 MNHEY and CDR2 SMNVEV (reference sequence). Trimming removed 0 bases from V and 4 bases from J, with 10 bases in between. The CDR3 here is CASSLSGSLYEQYF. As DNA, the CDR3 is TGTGCCAGCAGTTTATCGGGCAGCCTGTACGAGCAGTACTTC.